This T cell receptor beta chain was sequenced in a study of control samples from healthy donors and cancer patients. Germline V CDR1 and CDR2: SGHRS, YFSETQ. Germline trimming cut 4 bases from V and 4 bases from J; bases unmatched to any gene: 6. The CDR3 extends over 16 amino acids. Sequenced by immunoSEQ multiplex PCR; TCRdb stores in-frame clones only, minus some. The sample has about 120,000 clones, more than 85% seen once; the top ten hold roughly 2.5%. The receptor's source is a young man in good health. Source material: blood. The rearrangement links TRBV5-1 to TRBJ2-1; TRBD2 matches at 12 bases. The CDR3 sequence is CASSRRTSGVYNEQFF. In DNA, the CDR3 is TGCGCCAGCAGCCGGAGGACTAGCGGGGTATACAATGAGCAGTTCTTC.